A single sample is the source of the 9 T cell receptor beta chains below, sequenced in a study of T cells after yellow fever vaccination. One entry per CDR3 protein results from TCRdb running MiXCR on the 5' RACE reads. The data contain hundreds of thousands of distinct CDR3 sequences, roughly 11% of them singletons. The sequencing used PBMCs, collected on the day of the first yellow fever vaccination. The receptor set was obtained from a man in his late teens or twenties who received the YFV17D yellow fever vaccine.

This clonotype was found many times. V gene TRBV6-1 combines with J gene TRBJ1-1, with D hard to call. V was trimmed by 7 bases and J by 1 base, leaving 22 bases between them. The CDR3 extends over 17 amino acids. Germline lookup yields CDR1 MNHNS and CDR2 SASEGT. Written as DNA, the CDR3 is TGTGCCAGCACCTCTCACGGCCTATCGTGGGGGAACACTGAAGCTTTCTTT. The encoded protein is CASTSHGLSWGNTEAFF.

The chain recombines TRBV6-5 with TRBJ2-3; 10 bases fit TRBD2. J was trimmed by 4 bases and V by 2 bases; bases with no gene match: 3. Germline V gene sequence: CDR1 MNHEY, CDR2 SVGAGI. This CDR3 is built from 15 residues. CDR3 DNA: TGTGCCAGCAGTTACCAAGCGGGGGGGGCAGATACGCAGTATTTT. Protein product: CASSYQAGGADTQYF.

This clonotype was observed a handful of times. V is TRBV6-1 and J is TRBJ2-6, with D tentatively TRBD1 (5 bases). V gave up 4 bases and J gave up 2 bases, with 6 bases separating them. Germline values: CDR1 MNHNS, CDR2 SASEGT. This CDR3 is built from 14 residues. CDR3 loop: CASSGTPGANVLTF. The CDR3 bases are TGTGCCAGCAGTGGGACACCTGGGGCCAACGTCCTGACTTTC.

In its sample, this clonotype was seen a few times. The chain carries TRBV5-4 and TRBJ2-1; 7 positions agree with TRBD1. Germline V gives CDR1 SGHNT, CDR2 YYREEE (reference sequence). The CDR3 totals 17 residues. The J segment lost 2 bases and the V segment lost 4 bases, leaving 12 bases of the junction unmatched. CDR3 region: CASSPQIHRGPYNEQFF. The CDR3 DNA sequence: TGTGCCAGCAGCCCCCAGATCCACAGGGGCCCCTACAATGAGCAGTTCTTC.

This clonotype was seen many times. The rearrangement joins TRBV21-1 to TRBJ2-5; the D call of TRBD2 is as the table states it, not checked on the DNA. TRBV21-1 is described as a pseudogene. This CDR3 is built from 12 residues. The CDR3 spells CATSARQETQYF. The CDR3 coding sequence is TGTGCCACCTCGGCCCGCCAAGAGACCCAGTACTTC.

This clonotype was seen only a few times. The rearrangement uses TRBV5-1 and TRBJ2-7; TRBD1 matches at 7 bases. The germline gives CDR1 SGHRS, CDR2 YFSETQ. The CDR3 loop spans 14 amino acids. V trimming: 5 bases; J trimming: 4 bases; junction bases outside the gene matches: 9. The chain's CDR3 is CASRASTGSYEQYV. DNA for the CDR3: TGCGCCAGCAGGGCATCGACAGGGTCGTACGAGCAGTACGTC.

This clonotype came up a few times. This chain links TRBV27 with TRBJ1-4; D remains unclear. The V and J ends lost 4 bases and 8 bases respectively, with 14 bases between them. This CDR3 is 14 amino acids long. CDR1 is MNHEY and CDR2 is SMNVEV in the germline V gene (reference sequence). The CDR3 DNA follows: TGTGCCAGCAGTTCCGGGGTTCACATCGAAAAACTGTTTTTT. Amino acids: CASSSGVHIEKLFF. Complete variable domain (other parts from reference TRBV27 and TRBJ1-4): EAQVTQNPRYLITVTGKKLTVTCSQNMNHEYMSWYRQDPGLGLRQIYYSMNVEVTDKGDVPEGYKVSRKEKRNFPLILESPSPNQTSLYFCASSSGVHIEKLFFGSGTQLSVL.

This clonotype has only a few counts. The chain employs TRBV30 and TRBJ2-7; tentative D call: TRBD2 (6 bases). Germline CDR1 is GTSNPN and CDR2 is SVGIG (reference sequence). The V end lost 0 bases, the J end lost 2 bases, and 8 bases lay between the germline ends. This CDR3 has 13 amino acids. The CDR3 DNA reads TGTGCCTGGAGTGTTGCGGGGCCCTACGAGCAGTACTTC. This encodes CAWSVAGPYEQYF.

J is TRBJ2-2 and V is TRBV18, with D hard to call. Trimming removed 0 bases at V and 0 bases at J, with 11 bases between. The CDR3 sequence is 17 residues long. Germline V CDR1 and CDR2: KGHSH, LQKENI. Here the CDR3 reads CASSPPIGAANTGELFF. Written as DNA, the CDR3 is TGTGCCAGCTCACCACCGATTGGAGCAGCGAACACCGGGGAGCTGTTTTTT.